The clone carrying this T cell receptor (beta chain) has a count of ten or more. Its specificity is not known. Amplification of TCR alpha and beta CDR3 regions from RNA used iRepertoire nested multiplex PCR. For one-step reverse transcription and amplification, about 85-400 ng of tissue mRNA or PBMC total RNA was used. TCRdb re-called the multiplex PCR reads with MiXCR, one entry per CDR3 protein. The sample yields around 130,000 distinct CDR3 sequences, about 25% seen once. This sample was included in a study of glioma-infiltrating T cells. Study observations and caveats: CDR3 overlap between tissue and blood was very small. Gliomas, especially low-grade, showed above-expected tissue-blood divergence; non-neoplastic patients showed below.

The V end was cut by 0 bases, the J end by 1 base, with 5 bases between. From germline, CDR1 is SGHTA and CDR2 FQGNSA. The CDR3 extends over 14 amino acids. This sequence joins TRBV7-2 and TRBJ2-3; no clear D. This TCR came from a human donor with low-grade glioma or glioblastoma, undergoing nonglioma brain surgery, or in good health (not recorded which). Sequences were obtained from glioma tissue, nonneoplastic brain tissue, or PBMCs (not recorded which). Here the CDR3 reads CASSLAKGTDTQYF. The DNA of the CDR3 is TGTGCCAGCAGCTTAGCGAAAGGCACAGATACGCAGTATTTT.